Described below is a single TCR beta chain sequence and its context. Specified time point: newly diagnosed GD, antithyroid drugs for less than 3 months. The TCR library was made from RNA extracted from PBMCs. This entry comes from a study of regulatory T cells in long-lasting Graves disease. The germline V and J ends were trimmed by 2 bases and 11 bases, with 18 bases remaining between them. The CDR3 sequence is 14 residues long. The germline V gene has CDR1 SGHVS and CDR2 FQNEAQ. For TCR beta, libraries came from iRepertoire HTBI primers and Arm-PCR of CDR3 regions. TCRdb analysed the multiplex PCR reads with MiXCR anew, one entry per CDR3 protein. The table shows some 410,000 distinct CDR3 sequences, with 15% to 20% occurring only once. The data also belong to a second study, concerning T cells in Graves' hyperthyroidism and ophthalmopathy.

Specimen: peripheral blood mononuclear cells (PBMCs), collected at new diagnosis, from a patient treated with antithyroid drugs. The V gene is TRBV7-8, the J gene TRBJ1-1; tentative D call: TRBD1 (5 bases). The receptor was isolated from a woman younger than 45 with Graves disease. CDR3 nucleotide sequence: TGTGCCAGCAGCTTACTGGGACCCGTCCAAGTGGCTTTCTTT. It is translated as CASSLLGPVQVAFF.